The following is a TCR beta chain sequence with its context. The antigen is not known. TCRdb re-called the reads with MiXCR, one entry per CDR3 protein. The sample includes about 700,000 distinct CDR3 sequences, 30% to 35% of them seen just once. The data stem from a study of T cell repertoires in cytomegalovirus infection. Across the whole study: Epitope selection comprised recently identified HLA-C-restricted CMV epitopes and well-studied HLA-B-restricted CMV epitopes. Public TCR beta signatures were indicative of both CMV infection and a matching HLA type. Points from the study as a whole: The cumulative frequency of public TCR beta families identified carriers of CMV plus the relevant HLA. CMV-specific TCR beta clonotypes restricted by HLA-C were the ones dominating the ex vivo response.

The ends were cut back, 7 bases at V and 2 bases at J, with 5 bases in the middle. The CDR3 runs to 11 residues. Germline loops: CDR1 MNHEY, CDR2 SVGAGI. Here the sequenced sample was cultured PBMCs, taken from culture after CMV antigen stimulation. The receptor comes from a human donor in good health (CMV status not recorded). Some clones in this sample may be carry-over from other donors' samples. V gene TRBV6-5 combines with J gene TRBJ2-5; no clear D gene. The CDR3 here is CASTRQETQYF. The CDR3 region has the DNA TGTGCCAGCACCAGACAAGAGACCCAGTACTTC.